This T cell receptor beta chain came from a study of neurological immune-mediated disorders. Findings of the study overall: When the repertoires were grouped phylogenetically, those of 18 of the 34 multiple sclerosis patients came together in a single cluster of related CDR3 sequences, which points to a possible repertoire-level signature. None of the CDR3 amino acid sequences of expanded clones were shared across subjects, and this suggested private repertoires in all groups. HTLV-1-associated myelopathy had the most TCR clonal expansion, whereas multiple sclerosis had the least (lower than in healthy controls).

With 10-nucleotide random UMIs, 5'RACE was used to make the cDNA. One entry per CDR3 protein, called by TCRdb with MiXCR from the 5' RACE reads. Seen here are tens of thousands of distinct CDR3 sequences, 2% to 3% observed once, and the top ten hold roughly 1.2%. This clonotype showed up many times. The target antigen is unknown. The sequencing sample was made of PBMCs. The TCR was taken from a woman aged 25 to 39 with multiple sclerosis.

CDR3 protein: CSARDLGEIYEQYF. Here the CDR3 DNA reads TGCAGTGCTAGAGATCTAGGGGAGATATACGAGCAGTACTTC. This chain links TRBV20-1 with TRBJ2-7; D tentatively reads TRBD1 or TRBD2 (5 bases each). Germline V gives CDR1 DFQATT, CDR2 SNEGSKA (reference sequence). The CDR3 consists of 14 residues. Trimming pared 0 bases from V and 4 bases from J, leaving 13 bases between.